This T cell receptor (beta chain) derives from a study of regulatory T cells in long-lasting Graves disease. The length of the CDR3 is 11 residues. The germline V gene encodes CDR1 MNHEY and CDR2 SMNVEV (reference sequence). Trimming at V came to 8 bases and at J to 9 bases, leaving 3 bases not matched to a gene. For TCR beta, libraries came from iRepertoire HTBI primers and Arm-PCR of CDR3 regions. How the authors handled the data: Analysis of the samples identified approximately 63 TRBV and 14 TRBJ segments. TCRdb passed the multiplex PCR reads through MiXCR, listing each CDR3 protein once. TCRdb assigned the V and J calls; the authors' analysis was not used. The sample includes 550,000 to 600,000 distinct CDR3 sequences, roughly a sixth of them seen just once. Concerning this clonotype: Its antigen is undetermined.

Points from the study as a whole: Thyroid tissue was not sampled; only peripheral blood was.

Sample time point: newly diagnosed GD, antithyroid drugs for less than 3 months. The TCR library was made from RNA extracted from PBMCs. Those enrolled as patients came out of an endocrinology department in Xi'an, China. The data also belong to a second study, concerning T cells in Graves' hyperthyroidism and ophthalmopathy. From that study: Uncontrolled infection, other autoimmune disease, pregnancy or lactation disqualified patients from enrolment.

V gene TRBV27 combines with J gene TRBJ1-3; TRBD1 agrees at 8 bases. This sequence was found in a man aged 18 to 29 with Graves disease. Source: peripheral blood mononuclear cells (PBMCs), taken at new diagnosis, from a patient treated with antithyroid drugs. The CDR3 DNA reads TGTGCCAGCGGCACAGGGGGCACCATATATTTT. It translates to CASGTGGTIYF.